This T cell receptor (beta chain) originates from a study of T cell responses to AZD1222 COVID-19 vaccine (dated by TCRdb to the early 2020s). About the study as a whole: AZD1222 recipients with second doses at about 4 weeks or about 12 weeks were pooled, because spike-specific TCR depth and breadth did not differ between schedules. Enrollment into the trials was organized by age into subgroups of 18-55, 56-69 and 70-plus years, and those subgroups contained about 160, 30 and 59 TCR-sequenced participants, respectively. TCR sequencing was performed for 230 to 250 trial participants, of whom around 200 were given two doses of AZD1222 and around 25 were given two doses of MenACWY control vaccine.

On this clone itself: No antigen is known for it. No qualities accompany the bases; no much larger clone lies one base away.

The time point label for this specimen denotes: baseline before first vaccination. Vaccinee samples came from UK trials COV001 and COV002, including a single-blind randomized controlled phase 2/3 trial of AZD1222 (ChAdOx1 nCoV-19) in healthy adults. For TCRbeta chain sequencing, PBMC samples from trial participants were taken at day 0 and at day 28 after the second dose. Study-level results and caveats: After two AZD1222 doses, spike-specific TCR breadth and depth were significantly higher than at day 0 and than in MenACWY recipients. Participants were mostly white British and included more females than males, and it was suggested by the authors that clonal diversity may have been underestimated. Nearly half of unique spike-specific TCRs reportedly recognized epitopes outside regions mutated in the B.1.351 and B.1.1.7 variants. Because no day 14 peak-response samples were available, the repertoires could be characterized only after the peak T cell response. Conclusions about previously exposed vaccinees were limited because only a handful of AZD1222 recipients were SARS-CoV-2 seropositive at baseline. CD4 TCRs associated with the vaccine covered the entire spike protein, and the dominant responses were in regions 160-218 and 743-854. In the small 56-69-year group, the increase in depth fell short of significance, most likely because of low power.

The CDR3 regions of human TCRbeta chains were analyzed by immunosequencing. The paper's data handling went like this. Repertoire TCRs were matched against a reference library of SARS-CoV-2-specific TCRs generated with the MIRA antigen-specificity platform. Breadth was defined as the fraction of unique TCRs that were SARS-CoV-2-associated, and depth was defined as the fraction of total T cells that were SARS-CoV-2-associated. Using the MIRA data, every spike-specific TCR was mapped to the spike region that the TCR reacted to and assigned to either a CD4 or a CD8 class. Log10-transformed breadth and depth values were compared by one-way ANOVA with Sidak's multiple comparisons tests. TCRdb mirrors the immuneACCESS table, restricted to in-frame sequences. Some clones are absent from its copies; in checked studies, under half trace to an unresolved V gene, and the reason for the others is unknown. That table supplies the V and J calls and clone size; D and trimming were determined from the DNA. This sample has 90,000 to 120,000 clones in its table, and over 80% of those were observed once. The ten largest make up over 7.5% of the sample.

CDR1 and CDR2 are read off the germline V gene (reference sequence) as LNHNV and YYDKDF. The CDR3 contains 16 residues, cysteine and phenylalanine counted. Only the CDR3 part of the read is kept: 48 bases, read in frame from the first base. Trimming removed 0 bases from V and 0 bases from J, leaving 8 bases between the germline ends. Here the sequenced sample was peripheral blood, taken on day 0 of AZD1222 vaccination. This chain joins TRBV15 to TRBJ1-4, with the D segment identity uncertain. The TCR comes from an adult in good health. This receptor carries the CDR3 CATSRDRASTNEKLFF. Here is the DNA: TGTGCCACCAGCAGAGATAGGGCCTCAACTAATGAAAAACTGTTTTTT.